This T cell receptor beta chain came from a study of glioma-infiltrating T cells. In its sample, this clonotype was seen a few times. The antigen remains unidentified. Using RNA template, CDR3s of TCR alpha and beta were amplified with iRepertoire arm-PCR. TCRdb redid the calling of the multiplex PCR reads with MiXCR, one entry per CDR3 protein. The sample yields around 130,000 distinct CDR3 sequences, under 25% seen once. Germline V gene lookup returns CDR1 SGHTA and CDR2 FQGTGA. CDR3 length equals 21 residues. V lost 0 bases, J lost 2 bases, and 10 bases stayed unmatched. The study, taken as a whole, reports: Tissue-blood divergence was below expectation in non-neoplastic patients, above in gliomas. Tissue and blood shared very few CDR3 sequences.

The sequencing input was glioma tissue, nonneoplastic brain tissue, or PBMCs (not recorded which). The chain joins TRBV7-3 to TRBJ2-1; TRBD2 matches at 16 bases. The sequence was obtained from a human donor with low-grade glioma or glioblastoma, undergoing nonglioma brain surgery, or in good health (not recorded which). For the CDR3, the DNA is TGTGCCAGCAGCTTAACGGGGACTAGCGGGGGGGCTTCCCGGACCTACAATGAGCAGTTCTTC. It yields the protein CASSLTGTSGGASRTYNEQFF.